The rows below give T cell receptor beta chains drawn from one sample of a study of T cell repertoires in cytomegalovirus infection. What these receptors recognize is not known. Using its own MiXCR run on the reads, TCRdb lists one record per CDR3 protein. In the table there are 550,000 to 850,000 distinct CDR3 sequences, roughly 30% of which are singletons. Sequenced here: cultured PBMCs, sampled from culture after CMV antigen stimulation. The receptors here all came from a human donor in good health (CMV status not recorded). Some clones in this sample may be carry-over from other donors' samples. The CDR3 runs from the conserved cysteine through the conserved F or W. Fields, in order: D gene, J gene, clone size, V gene, CDR3 protein, CDR3 DNA. The D gene is left open where the match is weak. Size values are once, few and many counts, or a class for expanded clones, and some rows have none.

TRBD1 | TRBJ2-2 | . | TRBV7-9 | CASSSTGTTGELFF | TGTGCCAGCAGCTCGACAGGGACCACCGGGGAGCTGTTTTTT
. | TRBJ1-1 | . | TRBV19 | CASSTTPSGGTEAFF | TGTGCCAGTAGTACGACTCCCTCGGGGGGCACTGAAGCTTTCTTT
TRBD1 | TRBJ1-4 | many | TRBV6-2/TRBV6-3 | CASSFHGTGNEKLFF | TGTGCCAGCAGTTTCCACGGGACAGGCAACGAAAAACTGTTTTTT
. | TRBJ1-1 | many | TRBV7-2 | CASSLGSQMRPTEAFF | TGTGCCAGCAGCTTAGGCTCACAGATGAGACCCACTGAAGCTTTCTTT
. | TRBJ1-3 | many | TRBV7-2 | CASSLAPRASGNTIYF | TGTGCCAGCAGCTTAGCGCCGAGAGCCTCTGGAAACACCATATATTTT
. | TRBJ2-6 | . | TRBV4-2 | CASSQEGPVLTF | TGTGCCAGCAGCCAAGAAGGCCCTGTCCTGACTTTC
. | TRBJ2-5 | few | TRBV18 | CASSPQRRGQETQYF | TGTGCCAGCTCACCACAAAGGCGGGGCCAAGAGACCCAGTACTTC
TRBD1 | TRBJ2-7 | few | TRBV7-8 | CASSATGQTYEQYF | TGTGCCAGCAGCGCAACGGGACAGACCTACGAGCAGTACTTC
. | TRBJ2-5 | . | TRBV7-8 | CASREGGTQYF | TGTGCCAGCAGGGAAGGAGGGACCCAGTACTTC
. | TRBJ1-6 | few | TRBV7-2 | CASSSLWGRNSPLHF | TGTGCCAGCAGCTCTCTATGGGGGCGAAATTCACCCCTCCACTTT
. | TRBJ2-5 | . | TRBV27 | CASSPQWAETQYF | TGTGCCAGCAGCCCCCAGTGGGCGGAGACCCAGTACTTC
. | TRBJ2-2 | few | TRBV20-1 | CSGRQANTGELFF | TGCAGTGGGCGACAGGCGAACACCGGGGAGCTGTTTTTT
TRBD1 | TRBJ2-1 | many | TRBV7-2 | CASNSRTGISPEQFF | TGTGCCAGCAACTCTAGGACAGGTATCTCGCCTGAGCAGTTCTTC
TRBD1 | TRBJ1-5 | many | TRBV7-8 | CASSWDRGMLQPQHF | TGTGCCAGCAGCTGGGACAGGGGGATGCTTCAGCCCCAGCATTTT
. | TRBJ1-3 | . | TRBV12-3/TRBV12-4 | CASMSGYQNTIYF | TGTGCCAGCATGTCGGGCTATCAAAACACCATATATTTT
TRBD2 | TRBJ2-5 | few | TRBV7-9 | CASSLSGGFETQYF | TGTGCCAGCAGCTTAAGCGGGGGGTTTGAGACCCAGTACTTC
. | TRBJ1-1 | . | TRBV6-5 | CASSYSLGAAEAFF | TGTGCCAGCAGTTATTCCCTGGGGGCCGCTGAAGCTTTCTTT
. | TRBJ2-7 | few | TRBV6-6 | CASSYRTDAYEQYF | TGTGCCAGCAGTTACCGGACTGACGCCTACGAGCAGTACTTC
. | TRBJ2-3 | . | TRBV19 | CASALRRGDTQYF | TGTGCCAGTGCTTTAAGGAGGGGGGATACGCAGTATTTT
. | TRBJ2-7 | . | TRBV19 | CASSIEGSTPYEQYF | TGTGCCAGTAGTATAGAAGGGTCCACACCCTACGAGCAGTACTTC
. | TRBJ2-3 | few | TRBV7-2 | CASSAPGGGASTDTQYF | TGTGCCAGCAGCGCCCCCGGGGGCGGGGCTAGCACAGATACGCAGTATTTT
. | TRBJ2-1 | . | TRBV30 | CAWSGAPTYKLGQFF | TGTGCCTGGAGTGGCGCTCCGACTTACAAACTGGGGCAGTTCTTC
. | TRBJ2-7 | . | TRBV18 | CASSPGADYEQYF | TGTGCCAGCTCACCAGGGGCAGACTACGAGCAGTACTTC
TRBD2 | TRBJ2-7 | . | TRBV27 | CASSLWGGGSYEQYF | TGTGCCAGCAGTTTGTGGGGGGGGGGCTCCTACGAGCAGTACTTC